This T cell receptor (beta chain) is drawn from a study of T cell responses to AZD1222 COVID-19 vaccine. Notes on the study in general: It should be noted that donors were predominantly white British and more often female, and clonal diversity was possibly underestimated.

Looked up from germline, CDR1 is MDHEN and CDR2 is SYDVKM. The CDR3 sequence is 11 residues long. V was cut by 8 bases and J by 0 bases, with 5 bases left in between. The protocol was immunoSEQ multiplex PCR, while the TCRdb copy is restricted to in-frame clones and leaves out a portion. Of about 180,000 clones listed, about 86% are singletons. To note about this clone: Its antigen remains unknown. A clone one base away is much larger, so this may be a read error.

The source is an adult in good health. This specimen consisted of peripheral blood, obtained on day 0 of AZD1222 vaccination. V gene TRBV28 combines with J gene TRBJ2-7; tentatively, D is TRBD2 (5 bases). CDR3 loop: CASGSSYEQYF. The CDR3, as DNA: TGTGCCAGCGGGAGCTCCTACGAGCAGTACTTC. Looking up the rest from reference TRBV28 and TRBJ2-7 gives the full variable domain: DVKVTQSSRYLVKRTGEKVFLECVQDMDHENMFWYRQDPGLGLRLIYFSYDVKMKEKGDIPEGYSVSREKKERFSLILESASTNQTSMYLCASGSSYEQYFGPGTRLTVT.